This T cell receptor (beta chain) was documented in a study of response to subunit inactivated influenza vaccine. Study results and limitations: Authors suggested few new T cells are recruited by each seasonal influenza vaccination.

Note on this clonotype: What it binds is unknown.

TCRdb re-called the RT-PCR reads through MiXCR, storing one row per CDR3 protein. Of 650,000 to 800,000 distinct CDR3 sequences in the sample, less than 20% are singletons; the top ten hold roughly a tenth. This TCR came from a man in his fifties or sixties who received an inactivated influenza vaccine. Source: PBMCs from blood, taken roughly 5 days after vaccination.

The CDR3 here is CASSRVWAEQETQYF. CDR3 bases: TGTGCCAGCAGTAGAGTTTGGGCAGAACAAGAGACCCAGTACTTC. V usage is TRBV27 and J usage is TRBJ2-5; D call uncertain. Looked up from germline, CDR1 is MNHEY and CDR2 is SMNVEV (reference sequence). The CDR3 is made up of 15 amino acids. Trimming stripped 5 bases from V and 2 bases from J, with 15 bases between.